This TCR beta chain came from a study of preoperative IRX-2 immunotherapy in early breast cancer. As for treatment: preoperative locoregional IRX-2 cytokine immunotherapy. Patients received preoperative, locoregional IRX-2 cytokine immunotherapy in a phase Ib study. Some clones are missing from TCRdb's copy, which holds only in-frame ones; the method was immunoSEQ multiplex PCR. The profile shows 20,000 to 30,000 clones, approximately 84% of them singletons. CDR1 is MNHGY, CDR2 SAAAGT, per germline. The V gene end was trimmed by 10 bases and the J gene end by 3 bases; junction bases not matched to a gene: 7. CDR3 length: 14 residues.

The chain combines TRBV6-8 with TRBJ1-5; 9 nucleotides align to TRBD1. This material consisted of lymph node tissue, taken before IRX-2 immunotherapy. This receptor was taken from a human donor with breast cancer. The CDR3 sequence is CATGGQGNNQPQHF. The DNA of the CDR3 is TGTGCCACCGGGGGACAGGGAAACAATCAGCCCCAGCATTTT.